The next 18 T cell receptor beta chains were all read from a single sample in a study of blood T cell repertoires in COVID-19. The data were produced by immunoSEQ multiplex PCR, yet TCRdb's version contains in-frame clones alone and is incomplete. The sample includes some 190,000 clones, 88% of them seen just once. Sequenced sample: peripheral blood. Source of these receptors: a man between 18 and 29 years old with active or convalescent COVID-19.

The chain combines TRBV7-9 with TRBJ1-1; TRBD1 aligns across 8 bases. Trimming cost V 4 bases and J 8 bases; bases outside gene matches: 0. The germline V gene encodes CDR1 SEHNR and CDR2 FQNEAQ (reference sequence). This CDR3 region has 11 residues. This chain's CDR3 is CASSWDREAFF. The DNA of the CDR3 is TGTGCCAGCAGCTGGGACAGGGAAGCTTTCTTT.

The rearrangement joins TRBV2 to TRBJ1-5; no clear D gene. The ends were cut back, 5 bases at V and 0 bases at J, with 5 bases in the middle. Germline CDR1 SNHLY, CDR2 FYNNEI. The CDR3 spans 13 residues. The CDR3 coding sequence is TGTGCCAGCAGTCTAAGTAGCAATCAGCCCCAGCATTTT. This encodes CASSLSSNQPQHF.

The CDR3 reads CASKRAQSNQPQHF. CDR3 DNA sequence: TGTGCCAGCAAGAGGGCACAAAGCAATCAGCCCCAGCATTTT. The chain recombines TRBV27 with TRBJ1-5; D is unresolved. The CDR3 totals 14 residues. CDR1 is MNHEY and CDR2 is SMNVEV in the germline V gene (reference sequence). V lost 7 bases to trimming and J lost 1 base, with 11 bases between them.

V usage is TRBV6-5 and J usage is TRBJ1-1, with TRBD1 as a possible D gene (6 bases). Germline assignment: CDR1 MNHEY and CDR2 SVGAGI. CDR3 size: 13 residues. V was cut by 5 bases and J by 4 bases, with 11 bases left in between. CDR3 bases: TGTGCCAGCAGTCTGGGGGCTGTCACTGAAGCTTTCTTT. It is translated as CASSLGAVTEAFF.

Here the CDR3 reads CASSLRGRHDTQYF. The DNA of the CDR3 is TGTGCCAGCAGCTTAAGGGGGAGGCATGATACGCAGTATTTT. This rearrangement joins TRBV7-3 to TRBJ2-3; D is possibly TRBD2 (6 bases). Trimming left V 1 base short and J 6 bases short, with 11 bases between. In germline, CDR1 is SGHTA, CDR2 FQGTGA. This CDR3 is built from 14 residues. Full variable domain (missing parts from reference TRBV7-3 and TRBJ2-3): GAGVSQTPSNKVTEKGKYVELRCDPISGHTALYWYRQSLGQGPEFLIYFQGTGAADDSGLPNDRFFAVRPEGSVSTLKIQRTERGDSAVYLCASSLRGRHDTQYFGPGTRLTVL.

The V call is TRBV6-1, the J call TRBJ1-5; no firm D call. Germline V CDR1 and CDR2: MNHNS, SASEGT. The CDR3 runs to 13 residues. Trimming stripped 3 bases from V and 4 bases from J, with 7 bases between. CDR3 amino acids: CASSETGNQPQHF. For the CDR3, the DNA is TGTGCCAGCAGTGAGACGGGTAATCAGCCCCAGCATTTT.

The chain is built from TRBV6-5 and TRBJ2-7, with 7 bases identical to TRBD1. The CDR3 runs to 15 residues. Germline V CDR1 and CDR2: MNHEY, SVGAGI. Trimming took 0 bases from V and 4 from J; bases not matched to a gene: 6. CDR3 DNA: TGTGCCAGCAGTTACTCGAGCGGCAGGGGGTACGAGCAGTACTTC. It specifies CASSYSSGRGYEQYF.

The V and J genes are TRBV28 and TRBJ1-4; possibly TRBD1 for D (5 bases). Per germline, CDR1 MDHEN and CDR2 SYDVKM. The CDR3 extends over 18 amino acids. Between the trimmed V and J ends, which lost 4 bases and 8 bases, there was a span of 26 bases. The CDR3 loop reads CASSSFREFSSEGEKLFF. CDR3 DNA: TGTGCCAGCAGTTCATTTAGGGAGTTCTCTTCGGAGGGGGAAAAACTGTTTTTT.

The V and J genes are TRBV19 and TRBJ1-4; D remains unclear. V lost 0 bases to trimming and J lost 0 bases, with 8 bases between them. Germline CDR1 reads LNHDA; CDR2 reads SQIVND (reference sequence). The CDR3 is 16 residues long. CDR3 coding DNA: TGTGCCAGTAGTATAGATACAGATGCAACTAATGAAAAACTGTTTTTT. Protein: CASSIDTDATNEKLFF.

V usage is TRBV2 and J usage is TRBJ2-2; 10 bases are a match to TRBD2. Germline CDR1 and CDR2: SNHLY and FYNNEI. CDR3 length: 16 residues. V gave up 4 bases and J gave up 5 bases; unmatched junction bases: 7. CDR3 nucleotide sequence: TGTGCCAGCAGTGGGCTAGCGGGAGTGTGGACCGGGGAGCTGTTTTTT. Encoded protein: CASSGLAGVWTGELFF.

The chain couples TRBV30 to TRBJ2-7; D remains unclear. This CDR3 region has 12 residues. Per germline, CDR1 GTSNPN and CDR2 SVGIG (reference sequence). V lost 5 bases to trimming and J lost 0 bases, with 8 bases between them. The CDR3 nucleotides are TGTGCCTGGGCCACCGGCTCCTACGAGCAGTACTTC. Translated, it gives CAWATGSYEQYF.

V is TRBV18 and J is TRBJ2-3; D unresolved. The CDR3 spans 11 residues. CDR1 is KGHSH, CDR2 LQKENI, per germline. V was trimmed by 9 bases and J by 4 bases, leaving 8 bases between them. Here the CDR3 reads CASREADTQYF. As DNA, the CDR3 is TGTGCCAGTCGCGAGGCAGATACGCAGTATTTT.

The chain links TRBV6-5 to TRBJ2-3; 13 bases line up with TRBD2. Germline CDR1 reads MNHEY; CDR2 reads SVGAGI. The CDR3 is 15 residues long. V lost 6 bases and J lost 4; bases outside the gene matches: 4. As DNA, the CDR3 is TGTGCCAGCAGCCGACTAGCGGGAGGTGCAGATACGCAGTATTTT. Translated: CASSRLAGGADTQYF.

The J gene is TRBJ2-3, the V gene TRBV5-1, with 7 bases lining up with TRBD1. The CDR3 has 14 amino acids. The trim removed 4 bases at V and 2 bases at J, leaving 4 bases unmatched. Germline values: CDR1 SGHRS, CDR2 YFSETQ. CDR3 in amino acids: CASSTGQDTDTQYF. The CDR3 DNA is TGCGCCAGCAGCACAGGACAGGACACAGATACGCAGTATTTT.

The CDR3 DNA sequence: TGTGCCAGCAGCTTAGATCATTCCGCTAGTTTCGTTCCAGATACGCAGTATTTT. Encoded protein: CASSLDHSASFVPDTQYF. The chain uses TRBV11-2 and TRBJ2-3; D not resolved. The CDR3 length is 18 residues. The germline V gene encodes CDR1 SGHAT and CDR2 FQNNGV. The V end lost 0 bases, the J end lost 4 bases, and 20 bases lay between the germline ends. Filled out from reference TRBV11-2 and TRBJ2-3, the complete variable domain reads EAGVAQSPRYKIIEKRQSVAFWCNPISGHATLYWYQQILGQGPKLLIQFQNNGVVDDSQLPKDRFSAERLKGVDSTLKIQPAKLEDSAVYLCASSLDHSASFVPDTQYFGPGTRLTVL.

This chain uses TRBV28 with TRBJ1-6; D not certain. The CDR3 sequence is 15 residues long. In germline, CDR1 is MDHEN, CDR2 SYDVKM. With 3 bases removed from V and 5 bases from J, the gap between germline ends came to 11 bases. The CDR3 bases are TGTGCCAGCAGTTTCAGTGGCACCGATAATTCACCCCTCCACTTT. This encodes CASSFSGTDNSPLHF.

This clone is a singleton in its sample. The chain combines TRBV7-6 with TRBJ2-7, with a possible D match to TRBD2 (6 bases). This CDR3 comprises 15 residues. Trimming took off 5 bases at V and 2 bases at J, with 16 bases between the two ends. Germline V lookup: CDR1 SGHVS, CDR2 FNYEAQ. In DNA form, the CDR3 reads TGTGCCAGCAGCCGAGGCGGAGGGTCGCCCTACGAGCAGTACTTC. This encodes CASSRGGGSPYEQYF.

The rearrangement joins TRBV29-1 to TRBJ2-1; 8 positions match TRBD2. Unmatched junction bases numbered 7, after V lost 0 bases and J lost 6 bases. Germline lookup yields CDR1 SQVTM and CDR2 ANQGSEA. The CDR3 runs 15 residues. The CDR3 sequence is CSVEDRGGAGNEQFF. CDR3 sequence (DNA): TGCAGCGTTGAAGATCGGGGGGGAGCGGGCAATGAGCAGTTCTTC.